The 30 T cell receptor beta chains below come from one sample, sequenced in a study of T cell clonality in common variable immunodeficiency. Method: immunoSEQ multiplex PCR; TCRdb's copy keeps in-frame clones and lacks some. The counts give some 38,000 clones, none of them seen only once; under 3.5% is held by the top ten. The sequenced sample was peripheral blood mononuclear cells. Every receptor here comes from a person aged 18 to 70 in good health.

This clone was observed many times. The DNA ends 3 residues before the CDR3 does, and the rest of the CDR3 is filled in from the germline J gene. V gene TRBV5-1 combines with J gene TRBJ1-2, with D possibly matching TRBD1 (5 bases). Trimming cost V 0 bases and J 0 bases, with 6 bases left between them. This CDR3 has 14 amino acids. Germline CDR1 SGHRS, CDR2 YFSETQ. CDR3 in amino acids: CASSLGGANYGYTF. Incomplete CDR3 DNA: TGCGCCAGCAGCTTGGGGGGGGCTAACTATGGC.

This clone was detected many times. The read gets to within 3 residues of the CDR3 end, and the germline J gene fills in the rest. The gene calls are TRBV2 and TRBJ2-3; D may be TRBD1 (6 bases). The CDR3 contains 15 residues. Deletions cut 0 bases from V and 0 bases from J, with 7 bases between. Per the germline V gene, CDR1 is SNHLY and CDR2 is FYNNEI. CDR3 loop: CASSEAGTSTDTQYF. CDR3 DNA (partial): TGTGCCAGCAGTGAAGCTGGGACAAGCACAGATACG.

This clone occurred many times. The read terminates 3 residues ahead of where the CDR3 ends, so the germline J gene completes it. The rearrangement links TRBV7-2 to TRBJ2-2, with 14 bases that match TRBD2. The V gene end was trimmed by 8 bases and the J gene end by 5 bases; junction bases not matched to a gene: 4. Germline V CDR1 and CDR2: SGHTA, FQGNSA. The CDR3 extends over 15 amino acids. This CDR3 reads CASGTSGRGTGELFF. The CDR3 DNA, read in part, is TGTGCCAGCGGGACTAGCGGGAGAGGGACCGGGGAG.

This clone was counted many times. The read stops 3 residues short of the end of the CDR3; the missing end is completed from the germline J gene. The chain links TRBV20-1 to TRBJ2-2; D is perhaps TRBD2 (5 bases). There are 14 residues in the CDR3. CDR1 is DFQATT, CDR2 SNEGSKA, per germline (reference sequence). V shed 4 bases and J shed 5 bases, with 14 bases lying between them. The DNA read from the CDR3 is TGCAGTGCTATGCGGGCGGTACGGACCGGGGAG. Translation gives CSAMRAVRTGE. The complete CDR3 protein is CSAMRAVRTGELFF.

This clone came up many times. The read falls 3 residues short of the CDR3 end, and the missing part is taken from the germline J gene. The chain has TRBV20-1 and TRBJ1-4; TRBD1 aligns across 8 bases. Germline V gives CDR1 DFQATT, CDR2 SNEGSKA (reference sequence). CDR3 length equals 15 residues. The trim removed 5 bases at V and 7 bases at J, leaving 12 bases unmatched. The CDR3 reads CSAYPRQGLGEKLFF. CDR3 bases read: TGCAGTGCTTATCCGAGACAGGGGTTGGGTGAAAAA.

This clone occurred many times. The read ends 3 residues shy of where the CDR3 ends; the end is completed using the germline J gene. The gene calls are TRBV7-9 and TRBJ2-7; 8 positions match TRBD1. In germline, CDR1 is SEHNR, CDR2 FQNEAQ (reference sequence). V lost 4 bases, J lost 0 bases, and 5 bases stayed unmatched. This CDR3 region has 15 residues. The CDR3 here is CASSSDRAISYEQYF. Incomplete CDR3 DNA: TGTGCCAGCAGCTCGGACAGGGCTATCTCCTACGAG.

This clone was recorded many times. The CDR3 DNA, read in part, is TGTGCCAGCAGCAGCGGGGCCTACGAG. It encodes CASSSGAYE. The CDR3 reads in full as CASSSGAYEQYF. The chain links TRBV13 to TRBJ2-7, with 7 nucleotides matching TRBD2. Coverage ceases 3 residues before the CDR3 finishes, and the germline J gene fills in the end. V lost 5 bases and J lost 2; bases outside the gene matches: 0. CDR3 size: 12 residues. The germline gives CDR1 PRHDT, CDR2 FYEKMQ (reference sequence).

This clone came up many times. The CDR3 is cut off 3 residues early in the read; its end comes from the germline J gene. The V gene is TRBV6-2 or TRBV6-3, the J gene TRBJ2-1; weak D call: TRBD1 (6 bases). V lost 6 bases and J 0 bases, leaving 15 bases between the germline ends. This CDR3 is built from 16 residues. Germline CDR1 reads MNHEY; CDR2 reads SVGEGT. CDR3 in amino acids: CASRTPQGFSYNEQFF. The covered CDR3 bases are TGTGCCAGCAGGACACCTCAGGGGTTCTCCTACAATGAG.

In its sample, this clone was seen many times. The CDR3 extends 3 residues past the end of the read, so its final part is completed from the germline J gene. This chain connects TRBV29-1 to TRBJ1-4; the match to TRBD1 covers 10 bases. From germline, CDR1 is SQVTM and CDR2 ANQGSEA. V gave up 4 bases and J gave up 10 bases; unmatched junction bases: 3. CDR3 size: 12 residues. CDR3 DNA, as far as it was read: TGCAGCGTTGCGGACAGGGGGGGAAAA. It encodes CSVADRGGK. The whole CDR3 protein is CSVADRGGKLFF.

The table lists this clone with many counts. The read ends 3 residues before the CDR3 terminus; that terminus is restored from the germline J gene. The chain employs TRBV5-1 and TRBJ1-2, with 8 bases that match TRBD1. Germline V CDR1 and CDR2: SGHRS, YFSETQ. This CDR3 is 15 amino acids long. V trimming: 0 bases; J trimming: 5 bases; junction bases outside the gene matches: 6. The CDR3 region is CASSLAPDREYGYTF. Incomplete CDR3 DNA: TGCGCCAGCAGCTTGGCCCCGGACAGGGAATATGGC. Variable domain in full (rest from reference TRBV5-1 and TRBJ1-2): KAGVTQTPRYLIKTRGQQVTLSCSPISGHRSVSWYQQTPGQGLQFLFEYFSETQRNKGNFPGRFSGRQFSNSRSEMNVSTLELGDSALYLCASSLAPDREYGYTFGSGTRLTVV.

This clone was counted at least ten times. The read halts 3 residues ahead of the CDR3 end, with the missing end drawn from the germline J gene. This rearrangement joins TRBV7-8 to TRBJ2-5; 11 bases fit TRBD2. Losses at the gene ends were 6 bases for V and 5 bases for J; bases not matched to a gene: 8. The CDR3 consists of 15 residues. Germline CDR1 reads SGHVS; CDR2 reads FQNEAQ. This chain's CDR3 is CASSDSGRAGETQYF. The CDR3 DNA, read in part, is TGTGCCAGCAGTGATAGCGGGAGGGCCGGGGAGACC.

This clone appeared many times. The read terminates 3 residues before the CDR3 end, so the remaining end is supplied by the germline J gene. V is TRBV12-3 or TRBV12-4 and J is TRBJ2-5; TRBD2 agrees at 7 bases. V lost 8 bases, J lost 1 base, and 10 bases stayed unmatched. CDR3 length: 15 residues. The CDR3 bases that were read are TGTGCCAGCTCTTCCCTCAGCGGGACCCAAGAGACC. It codes for CASSSLSGTQET. The whole CDR3 sequence is CASSSLSGTQETQYF.

This clone was seen at least ten times. The sequence runs out 3 residues before the end of the CDR3; the remainder is reconstructed from the germline J gene. V and J are TRBV20-1 and TRBJ2-3, with 8 bases fitting TRBD2. Germline CDR1 reads DFQATT; CDR2 reads SNEGSKA (reference sequence). The CDR3 extends over 11 amino acids. Here the CDR3 reads CSATQGLAQYF. The CDR3 bases that were read are TGCAGTGCTACGCAGGGACTAGCG.

This clone has a count of ten or more. The CDR3 end lies 3 residues beyond the end of the read and is filled in from the germline J gene. This sequence joins TRBV19 and TRBJ2-7; D perhaps matches TRBD2 (6 bases). CDR1 LNHDA and CDR2 SQIVND come from the germline V gene (reference sequence). The CDR3 spans 16 residues. V lost 5 bases and J 2 bases, leaving 19 bases between the germline ends. This CDR3 is CASSATLASSTYEQYF. The sequenced CDR3 bases are TGTGCCAGTAGTGCGACACTAGCTAGTTCAACCTACGAG.

This clone was detected ten times or more. Read data end 3 residues before the CDR3 end; the end is taken from the germline J gene. The rearrangement uses TRBV20-1 and TRBJ2-3; the D gene is possibly TRBD1 (5 bases). Germline V gene sequence: CDR1 DFQATT, CDR2 SNEGSKA (reference sequence). CDR3 length equals 14 residues. Trimming cost V 0 bases and J 4 bases, with 11 bases left between them. Incomplete CDR3 DNA: TGCAGTGCTAGAGAAAGCAGGGTGTCAGATACG. Amino acids: CSARESRVSDT. The full CDR3 protein reads CSARESRVSDTQYF.

On this clone: Read coverage stops 3 residues before the CDR3 terminus; the germline J gene supplies the remainder. This chain connects TRBV19 to TRBJ1-2, with 7 bases that match TRBD1. Germline CDR1 LNHDA, CDR2 SQIVND (reference sequence). The CDR3 consists of 13 residues. V was clipped by 5 bases and J by 3 bases; unmatched bases: 3. CDR3 DNA (partial): TGTGCCAGTAGTTGGGACAGTTACTATGGC. It translates to CASSWDSYYG. The CDR3 as a whole reads CASSWDSYYGYTF.

This clone was found many times. The CDR3 reads CASSPGTGAYEQYF. The covered CDR3 bases are TGTGCCAGCAGCCCCGGGACAGGGGCCTACGAG. The chain has TRBV11-2 and TRBJ2-7; 10 nucleotides match TRBD1. From the germline J gene comes the end of the CDR3, since the read stops 3 residues before it. Germline V gives CDR1 SGHAT, CDR2 FQNNGV. The ends lost 5 bases at V and 2 bases at J; junction bases unmatched: 3. The CDR3 sequence is 14 residues long.

In this sample, this clone turned up many times. The read is 3 residues too short to cover the CDR3 end, so that end is filled in from the germline J gene. The rearrangement uses TRBV20-1 and TRBJ1-1; D is possibly TRBD1 (6 bases). This CDR3 region has 13 residues. Germline values: CDR1 DFQATT, CDR2 SNEGSKA (reference sequence). Incomplete CDR3 DNA: TGCAGTGCTAGAGAGGGGGGGCCCCTCGTA. This gives the protein CSAREGGPLV. The whole CDR3 sequence is CSAREGGPLVAFF.

This clone was counted many times. The DNA ends 3 residues before the CDR3 does, and the rest of the CDR3 is filled in from the germline J gene. This chain connects TRBV5-5 to TRBJ2-7, with D possibly matching TRBD1 (6 bases). The V and J ends lost 5 bases and 2 bases respectively, with 17 bases between them. Germline loops: CDR1 SGHKS, CDR2 YYEKEE (reference sequence). This CDR3 has 15 amino acids. Incomplete CDR3 DNA: TGTGCCAGCAGTCGAGGGGACACTAGAACCTACGAG. Protein sequence: CASSRGDTRTYE. From start to end, the CDR3 is CASSRGDTRTYEQYF.

This clone was seen at least ten times. The read gets to within 3 residues of the CDR3 end, and the germline J gene fills in the rest. V is TRBV19 and J is TRBJ2-7; 9 bases fit TRBD1. Per germline, CDR1 LNHDA and CDR2 SQIVND (reference sequence). CDR3 length equals 15 residues. V shed 3 bases and J 2 bases; nucleotides not matched to a gene: 5. The CDR3 DNA, read in part, is TGTGCCAGTAGTATCCCCGGGACAGGGACCTACGAG. It is translated as CASSIPGTGTYE. The full CDR3 reads CASSIPGTGTYEQYF.

This clone has a count of ten or more. Read coverage stops 3 residues before the CDR3 terminus; the germline J gene supplies the remainder. The chain employs TRBV5-1 and TRBJ2-7, with D perhaps matching TRBD2 (6 bases). Trimming cost V 4 bases and J 0 bases, with 20 bases left between them. Germline lookup yields CDR1 SGHRS and CDR2 YFSETQ. CDR3 length: 17 residues. CDR3 sequence reads: CASSPDLSGGSSYEQYF. Partial CDR3 DNA: TGCGCCAGCAGCCCCGACCTTAGCGGAGGGAGCTCCTACGAG. Filled out from reference TRBV5-1 and TRBJ2-7, the complete variable domain reads KAGVTQTPRYLIKTRGQQVTLSCSPISGHRSVSWYQQTPGQGLQFLFEYFSETQRNKGNFPGRFSGRQFSNSRSEMNVSTLELGDSALYLCASSPDLSGGSSYEQYFGPGTRLTVT.

This clone came up many times. The read gets to within 3 residues of the CDR3 end, and the germline J gene fills in the rest. V is TRBV9 and J is TRBJ2-2; TRBD2 matches at 10 bases. This CDR3 comprises 15 residues. J gave up 5 bases and V 4 bases, and 5 bases lay outside the gene matches. Germline V lookup: CDR1 SGDLS, CDR2 YYNGEE. The part of the CDR3 DNA that was read is TGTGCCAGCAGCCCTAGCGGGGGATGGACCGGGGAG. Translation: CASSPSGGWTGE. Given in full, the CDR3 is CASSPSGGWTGELFF.

This clone was found many times. Read data end 3 residues before the CDR3 end; the end is taken from the germline J gene. J is TRBJ2-5 and V is TRBV6-1; D ambiguous. Trimming cost V 3 bases and J 7 bases, with 12 bases left between them. Germline CDR1 reads MNHNS; CDR2 reads SASEGT. The CDR3 loop spans 13 amino acids. The CDR3 protein is CASSDILGGTQYF. The covered CDR3 bases are TGTGCCAGCAGTGACATCCTAGGCGGGACC.

This clone was seen ten or more times. The read gets to within 3 residues of the CDR3 end, and the germline J gene fills in the rest. V usage is TRBV20-1 and J usage is TRBJ2-7; possible D gene TRBD2, 5 bases. V lost 3 bases and J 6 bases, leaving 15 bases between the germline ends. Germline V gives CDR1 DFQATT, CDR2 SNEGSKA (reference sequence). This CDR3 has 13 residues. The CDR3 spells CSARSSGSAEQYF. CDR3 DNA (partial): TGCAGTGCTAGGTCCAGCGGCTCAGCCGAG.

Ten or more counts support this clone. The sequence runs out 3 residues before the end of the CDR3; the remainder is reconstructed from the germline J gene. The chain has TRBV19 and TRBJ2-4; 7 bases are shared with TRBD2. V was clipped by 5 bases and J by 4 bases; unmatched bases: 11. Germline-derived CDR1 and CDR2 are LNHDA and SQIVND (reference sequence). CDR3 length: 16 amino acids. CDR3: CASSSGKGSGKNIQYF. The CDR3 bases that were read are TGTGCCAGTAGTTCGGGTAAGGGTAGCGGGAAAAACATT.

This clone was observed many times. The read is 3 residues too short to cover the CDR3 end, so that end is filled in from the germline J gene. The gene calls are TRBV4-1 and TRBJ2-7, with D maybe TRBD1 (5 bases). With 1 base removed from V and 3 bases from J, the gap between germline ends came to 16 bases. Germline V gene lookup returns CDR1 MGHRA and CDR2 YSYEKL. The CDR3 is made up of 16 amino acids. CDR3 sequence reads: CASSQVGRTRNYEQYF. CDR3 DNA, as far as it was read: TGCGCCAGCAGCCAAGTAGGTAGGACAAGGAACTACGAG.

This clone was counted ten times or more. CDR3 DNA (partial): TGTGCCAGCAGCCGCGGACAGGGGTTTTACAATGAG. Its translation is CASSRGQGFYNE. The whole CDR3 sequence is CASSRGQGFYNEQFF. The V and J genes are TRBV7-9 and TRBJ2-1, with 9 positions matching TRBD1. The missing CDR3 end, 3 residues past where the read stops, is filled in from the germline J gene. The CDR3 contains 15 residues. The J segment lost 4 bases and the V segment lost 5 bases, leaving 6 bases of the junction unmatched. Germline V gives CDR1 SEHNR, CDR2 FQNEAQ (reference sequence).

This clone has at least ten counts. The read gets to within 3 residues of the CDR3 end, and the germline J gene fills in the rest. The chain links TRBV5-1 to TRBJ2-2; weak D call: TRBD1 (6 bases). The CDR3 runs 17 residues. Trimming removed 0 bases at V and 1 base at J, with 13 bases between. Per germline, CDR1 SGHRS and CDR2 YFSETQ. The CDR3 loop is CASSLGDTKWNTGELFF. Partial CDR3 DNA: TGCGCCAGCAGCTTGGGGGACACCAAGTGGAACACCGGGGAG.

This clone was counted at least ten times. The CDR3 end falls 3 residues outside the read, so it is completed with the germline J gene. The chain joins TRBV28 to TRBJ1-4, with TRBD1 matching 9 bases. CDR1 is MDHEN and CDR2 is SYDVKM in the germline V gene. This CDR3 contains 17 residues. V was pared by 6 bases and J by 6 bases, with 14 bases of the junction left unmatched. CDR3 sequence: CASSRNRGRLRDEKLFF. The sequenced part of the CDR3 DNA is TGTGCCAGCAGCCGTAACAGGGGGCGTCTCCGCGATGAAAAA.

This clone was counted ten times or more. The read ends 3 residues before the CDR3 terminus; that terminus is restored from the germline J gene. The chain recombines TRBV4-1 with TRBJ2-7, with D hard to call. Trimming removed 4 bases at V and 3 bases at J, with 13 bases between. The CDR3 sequence is 14 residues long. Looked up from germline, CDR1 is MGHRA and CDR2 is YSYEKL. The CDR3 protein is CASSPTPLFYEQYF. The part of the CDR3 DNA that was read is TGCGCCAGCAGCCCGACTCCCCTGTTCTACGAG.